This passage covers 27 T cell receptor beta chains from one sample sequenced in a study of cytomegalovirus exposure and HLA in healthy donors. It was with 60 Vbeta and 13 Jbeta primers that the PCR ran. Data came from immunoSEQ multiplex PCR; TCRdb stores just in-frame clones and leaves some out. The sample lists some 180,000 clones, 65% to 80% occurring once. Sequenced: PBMCs. These receptors were taken from a woman under 40 in good health and CMV-seropositive.

The chain recombines TRBV6-5 with TRBJ2-5; D is perhaps TRBD1 (6 bases). This CDR3 has 14 amino acids. Trimming removed 5 bases from V and 11 bases from J, with 21 bases in between. CDR1 and CDR2 from the germline V gene are MNHEY and SVGAGI. The CDR3 sequence: CASSPRAGHREQYF. In nucleotides, the CDR3 is TGTGCCAGCAGTCCTAGGGCAGGGCACAGGGAGCAGTACTTC.

The chain combines TRBV28 with TRBJ1-2; 7 bases agree with TRBD1. Germline trimming cut 3 bases from V and 6 bases from J; bases unmatched to any gene: 4. Germline values: CDR1 MDHEN, CDR2 SYDVKM. This CDR3 comprises 13 residues. CDR3 nucleotide sequence: TGTGCCAGCAGTTTCCCGACAGGGAATGGCTACACCTTC. This translates into CASSFPTGNGYTF.

The CDR3 reads CASSQVDRNYGYTF. For the CDR3, the DNA is TGTGCCAGCAGCCAAGTAGACAGGAACTATGGCTACACCTTC. V is TRBV4-2 and J is TRBJ1-2, with D possibly TRBD1 on 6 matching bases. This CDR3 has 14 amino acids. V lost 1 base and J lost 2, with 8 bases in between. Germline V gives CDR1 LGHNA, CDR2 YNFKEQ.

This clone appeared once. V usage is TRBV4-1 and J usage is TRBJ2-1, with a weak D call TRBD1 (5 bases). The CDR3 has 16 amino acids. Trimming removed 1 base from V and 1 base from J, with 11 bases in between. CDR1 and CDR2 (germline): MGHRA, YSYEKL. CDR3 DNA sequence: TGCGCCAGCAGCCAAGGCAGGGTTCTTTCCTACAATGAGCAGTTCTTC. It is translated as CASSQGRVLSYNEQFF.

The chain has TRBV27 and TRBJ2-3; D is uncertain. The CDR3 consists of 13 residues. The germline V and J ends were trimmed by 3 bases and 5 bases, with 9 bases remaining between them. Germline CDR1 and CDR2: MNHEY and SMNVEV (reference sequence). The CDR3 loop is CASSLLIRDTQYF. The CDR3, as DNA: TGTGCCAGCAGTTTGTTAATTAGAGATACGCAGTATTTT.

The chain has TRBV6-4 and TRBJ1-1, with 9 bases matching TRBD1. Germline lookup yields CDR1 MRHNA and CDR2 SNTAGT. Unmatched junction bases numbered 3, after V lost 0 bases and J lost 4 bases. There are 15 residues in the CDR3. The CDR3 DNA follows: TGTGCCAGCAGTGACTCCCCGACAGGGGGCACTGAAGCTTTCTTT. Protein: CASSDSPTGGTEAFF.

The table lists this clone with a count of one. The rearrangement links TRBV11-2 to TRBJ1-5; no clear D. V was trimmed by 2 bases and J by 5 bases, leaving 10 bases between them. The CDR3 totals 14 residues. Germline CDR1 SGHAT, CDR2 FQNNGV. This CDR3 reads CASSLISGDQPQHF. The CDR3 coding sequence is TGTGCCAGCAGCTTAATTTCGGGAGATCAGCCCCAGCATTTT.

The V and J genes are TRBV10-3 and TRBJ1-1; weak D call: TRBD1 (6 bases). Germline-derived CDR1 and CDR2 are ENHRY and SYGVKD. The CDR3 extends over 13 amino acids. Trimming cost V 4 bases and J 3 bases, with 9 bases left between them. The CDR3 spells CAISVGQYTEAFF. The DNA of the CDR3 is TGTGCCATCAGTGTAGGACAGTACACTGAAGCTTTCTTT.

The chain uses TRBV6-1 and TRBJ2-7, with D possibly being TRBD1 (6 bases). Per germline, CDR1 MNHNS and CDR2 SASEGT. V shed 4 bases and J shed 5 bases, with 12 bases lying between them. CDR3 length: 13 amino acids. CDR3 sequence: CASSVVGTNEQYF. CDR3 coding DNA: TGTGCCAGCAGTGTTGTGGGGACAAACGAGCAGTACTTC.

The CDR3 DNA sequence: TGTGCCAGCTCACCCAAAGAGACAGGGACTAACTATGGCTACACCTTC. This codes for CASSPKETGTNYGYTF. V usage is TRBV18 and J usage is TRBJ1-2; 7 bases align to TRBD1. Trimming took 3 bases from V and 0 from J; bases not matched to a gene: 7. This CDR3 has 16 amino acids. Germline V gene lookup returns CDR1 KGHSH and CDR2 LQKENI.

This chain joins TRBV9 and TRBJ2-5, with a possible D match to TRBD2 (5 bases). In germline, CDR1 is SGDLS, CDR2 YYNGEE. The CDR3 runs 15 residues. V was shortened by 0 bases and J by 5 bases, with 14 bases between the two germline ends. This CDR3 reads CASSVEEGSGETQYF. The DNA for the CDR3 is TGTGCCAGCAGCGTAGAGGAAGGGTCGGGGGAGACCCAGTACTTC.

This rearrangement joins TRBV7-2 to TRBJ1-6, with TRBD1 matching over 7 bases. The germline V gene encodes CDR1 SGHTA and CDR2 FQGNSA. V dropped 5 bases and J dropped 13; count of bases not matched to a gene: 5. The CDR3 extends over 12 amino acids. The CDR3 here is CASSRDSSPLHF. CDR3 DNA: TGTGCCAGCAGCAGGGACAGCAGCCCCCTCCACTTT.

This chain uses TRBV4-2 with TRBJ2-3; 12 bases align to TRBD2. The junction had 8 bases not matched to a gene; V was cut back by 0 bases and J by 4 bases. Germline lookup yields CDR1 LGHNA and CDR2 YNFKEQ. This CDR3 contains 18 residues. The CDR3 region has the DNA TGTGCCAGCAGCCAAGATTCCCTAGCGGGGGGGCCTCCAGATACGCAGTATTTT. Its translation: CASSQDSLAGGPPDTQYF.

The J gene is TRBJ1-1, the V gene TRBV4-1; D gene ambiguous. V was pared by 0 bases and J by 10 bases, with 9 bases between. The CDR3 extends over 12 amino acids. CDR1 and CDR2 (germline): MGHRA, YSYEKL. The CDR3 DNA reads as TGCGCCAGCAGCCAAGATAGCAGTAGAGCTTTCTTT. Translation: CASSQDSSRAFF.

This clone has just one count. The chain is built from TRBV14 and TRBJ1-2; no firm D call. CDR3 length: 15 residues. Germline CDR1 reads SGHDN; CDR2 reads FVKESK. Trimming pared 1 base from V and 6 bases from J, leaving 15 bases between. In DNA, the CDR3 is TGTGCCAGCAGCCAAGGTTGGAGGGCTAGGGATGGCTACACCTTC. This gives the protein CASSQGWRARDGYTF.

The table lists this clone with a count of one. The rearrangement joins TRBV5-4 to TRBJ1-2, with TRBD1 matching over 7 bases. In germline, CDR1 is SGHNT, CDR2 YYREEE (reference sequence). This CDR3 is 16 amino acids long. After removal of 0 bases from V and 3 bases from J, the junction contained 8 bases not matched to a gene. CDR3 DNA: TGTGCCAGCAGCTTGGGAGGGGGCAGGGGCTACTATGGCTACACCTTC. This gives the protein CASSLGGGRGYYGYTF. Looking up the rest from reference TRBV5-4 and TRBJ1-2 gives the full variable domain: ETGVTQSPTHLIKTRGQQVTLRCSSQSGHNTVSWYQQALGQGPQFIFQYYREEENGRGNFPPRFSGLQFPNYSSELNVNALELDDSALYLCASSLGGGRGYYGYTFGSGTRLTVV.

The chain employs TRBV27 and TRBJ2-7; possible D gene TRBD2, 5 bases. Germline V gene data show CDR1 as MNHEY and CDR2 as SMNVEV (reference sequence). The CDR3 covers 16 residues. Trimming took off 5 bases at V and 3 bases at J, with 20 bases between the two ends. The CDR3 protein is CASSPQQSGAVYEQYF. The CDR3 DNA reads TGTGCCAGCAGTCCGCAACAAAGCGGAGCCGTCTACGAGCAGTACTTC.

The chain joins TRBV9 to TRBJ2-1, with TRBD1 identical over 9 bases. From germline, CDR1 is SGDLS and CDR2 YYNGEE. The CDR3 spans 16 residues. V dropped 0 bases and J dropped 0; count of bases not matched to a gene: 1. CDR3 sequence reads: CASSVEGQGSYNEQFF. The CDR3 region has the DNA TGTGCCAGCAGCGTAGAGGGACAGGGCTCCTACAATGAGCAGTTCTTC. Together with reference TRBV9 and TRBJ2-1, the CDR3 gives the full variable domain: DSGVTQTPKHLITATGQRVTLRCSPRSGDLSVYWYQQSLDQGLQFLIQYYNGEERAKGNILERFSAQQFPDLHSELNLSSLELGDSALYFCASSVEGQGSYNEQFFGPGTRLTVL.

This chain joins TRBV5-1 and TRBJ2-5, with TRBD2 matching over 7 bases. The end of the DNA fits TRBJ2-7 better, so the J call may be wrong. The length of the CDR3 is 15 residues. CDR1 SGHRS and CDR2 YFSETQ come from the germline V gene. The CDR3 spells CASSFQGGPTYEQYF. CDR3 in DNA: TGCGCCAGCAGCTTCCAGGGAGGGCCAACCTACGAGCAGTACTTC.

The chain uses TRBV4-3 and TRBJ2-2; D possibly corresponds to TRBD2 (5 bases). The length of the CDR3 is 14 residues. Trimming pared 1 base from V and 7 bases from J, leaving 10 bases between. Looked up from germline, CDR1 is LGHNA and CDR2 is YSLEER. The CDR3 loop is CASSQVTGFGELFF. The CDR3 nucleotides are TGCGCCAGCAGCCAAGTGACGGGGTTCGGGGAGCTGTTTTTT.

CDR3 nucleotides: TGTGCCACCAGCAGATTGGGGCGGGGATTGAACACTGAAGCTTTCTTT. It is translated as CATSRLGRGLNTEAFF. This sequence joins TRBV15 and TRBJ1-1; a possible D gene is TRBD1 (5 bases). The V end lost 2 bases, the J end lost 0 bases, and 13 bases lay between the germline ends. From germline, CDR1 is LNHNV and CDR2 YYDKDF (reference sequence). The CDR3 runs 16 residues.

The chain combines TRBV4-1 with TRBJ1-2; 11 bases fit TRBD1. The CDR3 covers 17 residues. CDR1 MGHRA and CDR2 YSYEKL come from the germline V gene. The V and J ends lost 4 bases and 6 bases, in that order; junction bases with no gene match: 13. CDR3 coding DNA: TGCGCCAGCAGCCTCTCCAGGACAGGGGGCAGGATGGATGGCTACACCTTC. Encoded protein: CASSLSRTGGRMDGYTF.

The chain combines TRBV19 with TRBJ2-1, with 10 bases lining up with TRBD2. The CDR3 loop spans 17 amino acids. V was clipped by 5 bases and J by 5 bases; unmatched bases: 12. Germline assignment: CDR1 LNHDA and CDR2 SQIVND (reference sequence). The CDR3 coding sequence is TGTGCCAGTAGTGGGGTCGGAGCGGGGGGGCCGAACAATGAGCAGTTCTTC. Translating gives CASSGVGAGGPNNEQFF.

The chain links TRBV6-5 to TRBJ1-1, with D tentatively TRBD1 (5 bases). Germline assignment: CDR1 MNHEY and CDR2 SVGAGI. V was shortened by 8 bases and J by 5 bases, with 18 bases between the two germline ends. The CDR3 length is 14 residues. CDR3 protein: CASSKGRGWTEAFF. The DNA of the CDR3 is TGTGCCAGCTCCAAGGGGCGGGGCTGGACTGAAGCTTTCTTT.

This chain uses TRBV7-9 with TRBJ1-2; D unclear. V gave up 5 bases and J gave up 4 bases, with 11 bases separating them. Germline V gene sequence: CDR1 SEHNR, CDR2 FQNEAQ (reference sequence). CDR3 length: 13 residues. The CDR3 bases are TGTGCCAGCAGCCCTAGCTCCGGCTATGGCTACACCTTC. Protein: CASSPSSGYGYTF. The whole variable domain, remainder taken from reference TRBV7-9 and TRBJ1-2, is DTGVSQNPRHKITKRGQNVTFRCDPISEHNRLYWYRQTLGQGPEFLTYFQNEAQLEKSRLLSDRFSAERPKGSFSTLEIQRTEQGDSAMYLCASSPSSGYGYTFGSGTRLTVV.

This clone showed up just once. The chain joins TRBV27 to TRBJ2-7; possible D gene TRBD2, 5 bases. The V gene lost 8 bases and the J gene lost 1 base, with 12 bases spanning the gap. The CDR3 is made up of 13 amino acids. Germline values: CDR1 MNHEY, CDR2 SMNVEV (reference sequence). CDR3 loop: CASSPRVSYEQYF. CDR3 nucleotide sequence: TGTGCCAGCTCCCCGCGGGTTTCCTACGAGCAGTACTTC.

The rearrangement joins TRBV12-5 to TRBJ2-7; D may be TRBD1 (5 bases). This CDR3 is 19 amino acids long. The V gene lost 0 bases and the J gene lost 2 bases, with 23 bases spanning the gap. The germline CDR1 and CDR2 sequences are LGHNT and FRNRAP. The CDR3 region is CASGLVPLRTIRGAYEQYF. The CDR3 DNA reads as TGTGCTAGTGGTTTGGTACCCCTGCGTACGATTAGGGGCGCCTACGAGCAGTACTTC.